The 31 T cell receptor beta chains presented below share a single source sample, sequenced in a study of resident and recirculating memory T cells in vitiligo. Clones were sequenced by immunoSEQ multiplex PCR, and TCRdb holds only the in-frame ones, with some missing. The profile shows around 40,000 clones, around 90% of them singletons. Sequenced: blood. Receptors originate from a male donor with vitiligo.

The V and J genes are TRBV6-5 and TRBJ1-1; 8 nucleotides match TRBD1. The germline V gene has CDR1 MNHEY and CDR2 SVGAGI. The junction had 4 bases not matched to a gene; V was cut back by 0 bases and J by 1 base. This CDR3 comprises 16 residues. CDR3 in DNA: TGTGCCAGCAGTTACTCAGGACAGGGCGCGAACACTGAAGCTTTCTTT. This translates into CASSYSGQGANTEAFF.

The CDR3 sequence: CASSWGVGTEAFF. The CDR3 DNA sequence: TGTGCCAGCAGCTGGGGGGTAGGCACTGAAGCTTTCTTT. The J gene is TRBJ1-1, the V gene TRBV5-5; D may be TRBD1 (5 bases). Germline-derived CDR1 and CDR2 are SGHKS and YYEKEE (reference sequence). CDR3 length: 13 residues. The V and J ends lost 3 bases and 4 bases respectively, with 10 bases between them.

The rearrangement joins TRBV18 to TRBJ2-5, with TRBD2 matching over 7 bases. This CDR3 region has 14 residues. After removal of 1 base from V and 4 bases from J, the junction contained 3 bases not matched to a gene. The germline V gene has CDR1 KGHSH and CDR2 LQKENI. The CDR3: CASSPRGGSETQYF. The CDR3 nucleotides are TGTGCCAGCTCACCACGGGGGGGATCAGAGACCCAGTACTTC.

The J gene is TRBJ1-5, the V gene TRBV18; D might be TRBD1 (5 bases). Germline lookup yields CDR1 KGHSH and CDR2 LQKENI. The V and J ends lost 3 bases and 6 bases respectively, with 15 bases between them. CDR3 length: 15 amino acids. This CDR3 reads CASSPRQGGFQPQHF. The DNA for the CDR3 is TGTGCCAGCTCACCCCGTCAGGGAGGGTTTCAGCCCCAGCATTTT.

The J gene is TRBJ1-3, the V gene TRBV6-6; D remains unclear. Trimming cost V 8 bases and J 0 bases, with 17 bases left between them. The CDR3 spans 16 residues. Per the germline V gene, CDR1 is MNHNY and CDR2 is SVGAGI (reference sequence). CDR3 amino acids: CASWEWAGSSGNTIYF. The DNA for the CDR3 is TGTGCCAGCTGGGAATGGGCGGGTTCCTCTGGAAACACCATATATTTT.

This chain links TRBV2 with TRBJ1-1; no reliable D call. V was clipped by 7 bases and J by 4 bases, with 7 bases between them. The V gene's germline CDR1 is SNHLY and CDR2 FYNNEI. CDR3 length: 11 amino acids. The CDR3 spells CASNRVTEAFF. As DNA, the CDR3 is TGTGCCAGCAACCGGGTCACTGAAGCTTTCTTT.

V gene TRBV27 combines with J gene TRBJ2-3, with TRBD2 matching 9 bases. The CDR3 sequence is 13 residues long. V was clipped by 6 bases and J by 7 bases; unmatched bases: 5. The germline V gene encodes CDR1 MNHEY and CDR2 SMNVEV (reference sequence). The CDR3 is CASRAGGSHTQYF. The CDR3 nucleotides are TGTGCCAGCAGAGCGGGGGGATCGCATACGCAGTATTTT.

The chain recombines TRBV4-2 with TRBJ2-1, with 12 bases identical to TRBD2. The CDR3 covers 19 residues. The germline CDR1 and CDR2 sequences are LGHNA and YNFKEQ. V gave up 6 bases and J gave up 0 bases; unmatched junction bases: 12. The CDR3 nucleotides read TGTGCCAGCAGTGCCCTGGGGCTAGCGGGGGGGAACTCCTACAATGAGCAGTTCTTC. Its protein product is CASSALGLAGGNSYNEQFF.

The chain joins TRBV19 to TRBJ2-7; weak D call: TRBD2 (6 bases). CDR1 LNHDA and CDR2 SQIVND come from the germline V gene (reference sequence). This CDR3 is built from 13 residues. The V end lost 1 base, the J end lost 6 bases, and 10 bases lay between the germline ends. The CDR3 DNA is TGTGCCAGTAGTATAGTTTACGGGGGCGAGCAGTACTTC. Its translation is CASSIVYGGEQYF.

The chain combines TRBV4-3 with TRBJ2-5; no reliable D call. Germline V CDR1 and CDR2: LGHNA, YSLEER. The CDR3 is made up of 16 amino acids. The germline V and J ends were trimmed by 4 bases and 5 bases, with 20 bases remaining between them. CDR3 residues: CASSPFSTSILETQYF. The DNA for the CDR3 is TGCGCCAGCAGCCCTTTTTCGACATCCATCTTGGAGACCCAGTACTTC.

This chain's CDR3 is CASSWTGSHQPQHF. Written as DNA, the CDR3 is TGTGCCAGCAGTTGGACAGGGTCTCATCAGCCCCAGCATTTT. The chain joins TRBV6-1 to TRBJ1-5; 8 positions agree with TRBD1. Per the germline V gene, CDR1 is MNHNS and CDR2 is SASEGT. Unmatched junction bases numbered 5, after V lost 5 bases and J lost 5 bases. This CDR3 comprises 14 residues.

V gene TRBV4-3 combines with J gene TRBJ2-3; D unclear. The CDR3 runs 17 residues. Per the germline V gene, CDR1 is LGHNA and CDR2 is YSLEER. Trimming took off 0 bases at V and 6 bases at J, with 19 bases between the two ends. CDR3 coding DNA: TGCGCCAGCAGCCAAGAAATCTCGGTCGCGCAACCGGATACGCAGTATTTT. As protein: CASSQEISVAQPDTQYF.

The chain carries TRBV2 and TRBJ2-2; tentatively, D is TRBD2 (5 bases). This CDR3 region has 15 residues. Germline V gene sequence: CDR1 SNHLY, CDR2 FYNNEI. V was clipped by 9 bases and J by 2 bases, with 16 bases between them. The CDR3 here is CASMRVYPNTGELFF. The CDR3 nucleotides read TGTGCCAGTATGAGGGTATACCCTAACACCGGGGAGCTGTTTTTT.

Here the CDR3 DNA reads TGTGCCAGCCGGGGGACAGAGAGCTATGGCTACACCTTC. This encodes CASRGTESYGYTF. The chain joins TRBV6-5 to TRBJ1-2; 7 bases map to TRBD1. The V and J ends lost 8 bases and 4 bases, in that order; junction bases with no gene match: 7. The germline CDR1 and CDR2 sequences are MNHEY and SVGAGI. The CDR3 covers 13 residues.

The rearrangement uses TRBV4-1 and TRBJ2-5, with 9 bases that match TRBD2. The V and J ends lost 3 bases and 4 bases, in that order; junction bases with no gene match: 6. The CDR3 covers 15 residues. CDR1 is MGHRA, CDR2 YSYEKL, per germline. The CDR3 region is CASSHGRGGRETQYF. In DNA, the CDR3 is TGCGCCAGCAGCCATGGGCGGGGGGGCCGAGAGACCCAGTACTTC.

CDR3 in amino acids: CASSPPGETQYF. CDR3 DNA: TGTGCCAGCAGCCCACCCGGGGAGACCCAGTACTTC. The rearrangement uses TRBV7-2 and TRBJ2-5, with D hard to call. The CDR3 runs to 12 residues. Germline loops: CDR1 SGHTA, CDR2 FQGNSA. With 5 bases removed from V and 5 bases from J, the gap between germline ends came to 9 bases.

The CDR3 here is CASSPGTLSSYEQYF. The CDR3 DNA is TGCGCCAGCAGCCCGGGTACACTCAGCTCCTACGAGCAGTACTTC. The chain uses TRBV5-1 and TRBJ2-7; D not certain. Trimming pared 4 bases from V and 0 bases from J, leaving 14 bases between. This CDR3 spans 15 amino acids. The germline gives CDR1 SGHRS, CDR2 YFSETQ.

The J gene is TRBJ1-2, the V gene TRBV27; D remains unclear. Germline CDR1 and CDR2: MNHEY and SMNVEV (reference sequence). The length of the CDR3 is 14 residues. Trimming pared 3 bases from V and 0 bases from J, leaving 8 bases between. CDR3 DNA: TGTGCCAGCAGTTTTCGGGGATCTAACTATGGCTACACCTTC. It codes for CASSFRGSNYGYTF.

The chain has TRBV9 and TRBJ2-1, with TRBD2 matching over 11 bases. The V gene end was trimmed by 1 base and the J gene end by 6 bases; junction bases not matched to a gene: 3. Germline V gives CDR1 SGDLS, CDR2 YYNGEE. The CDR3 extends over 15 amino acids. The CDR3 nucleotides are TGTGCCAGCAGCGTACTTAGCGGGGGGGCCAATGAGCAGTTCTTC. The encoded protein is CASSVLSGGANEQFF. Based on the CDR3 plus reference TRBV9 and TRBJ2-1, the full variable domain is DSGVTQTPKHLITATGQRVTLRCSPRSGDLSVYWYQQSLDQGLQFLIQYYNGEERAKGNILERFSAQQFPDLHSELNLSSLELGDSALYFCASSVLSGGANEQFFGPGTRLTVL.

The chain uses TRBV5-4 and TRBJ1-4; 7 bases map to TRBD1. V trimming: 4 bases; J trimming: 8 bases; junction bases outside the gene matches: 8. Germline V gene sequence: CDR1 SGHNT, CDR2 YYREEE (reference sequence). The CDR3 runs 14 residues. Here the CDR3 DNA reads TGTGCCAGCAGCGGGGGGACAGCTGGGGAAAAACTGTTTTTT. Amino acids: CASSGGTAGEKLFF.

CDR3 protein: CASSPGVYDGYTF. The CDR3 DNA sequence: TGTGCCAGCAGTCCAGGGGTTTATGATGGCTACACCTTC. The gene calls are TRBV6-5 and TRBJ1-2, with D perhaps TRBD1 (6 bases). Germline V gene lookup returns CDR1 MNHEY and CDR2 SVGAGI. There are 13 residues in the CDR3. The V and J ends lost 5 bases and 6 bases respectively, with 13 bases between them.

The chain employs TRBV19 and TRBJ2-3; the D gene is possibly TRBD2 (6 bases). Looked up from germline, CDR1 is LNHDA and CDR2 is SQIVND (reference sequence). Trimming removed 0 bases from V and 1 base from J, with 8 bases in between. CDR3 length equals 15 residues. The CDR3 sequence is CASSIDGGGTDTQYF. DNA for the CDR3: TGTGCCAGTAGTATAGACGGCGGGGGCACAGATACGCAGTATTTT.

The rearrangement links TRBV6-6 to TRBJ2-7, with 7 bases that match TRBD1. CDR1 is MNHNY and CDR2 is SVGAGI in the germline V gene (reference sequence). V was pared by 6 bases and J by 3 bases, with 8 bases of the junction left unmatched. The CDR3 loop spans 14 amino acids. The CDR3 spells CASSLSGTVYEQYF. The CDR3, as DNA: TGTGCCAGCAGCCTATCCGGGACAGTCTACGAGCAGTACTTC.

CDR3 DNA: TGTGCCAGCAGTTACTCCCCAGGTGGCGCCCAGTACTTC. Encoded protein: CASSYSPGGAQYF. The gene calls are TRBV6-6 and TRBJ2-5; D remains ambiguous. In germline, CDR1 is MNHNY, CDR2 SVGAGI (reference sequence). V was trimmed by 0 bases and J by 9 bases, leaving 11 bases between them. This CDR3 spans 13 amino acids.

The CDR3 loop is CASSPRDNWEKLFF. CDR3 in DNA: TGTGCCAGCAGCCCCCGGGACAACTGGGAAAAACTGTTTTTT. The rearrangement uses TRBV7-9 and TRBJ1-4; a possible D gene is TRBD1 (6 bases). The CDR3 covers 14 residues. V lost 5 bases and J lost 8, with 15 bases in between. Germline-derived CDR1 and CDR2 are SEHNR and FQNEAQ (reference sequence). The entire variable domain, with the rest obtained from reference TRBV7-9 and TRBJ1-4, is as follows: DTGVSQNPRHKITKRGQNVTFRCDPISEHNRLYWYRQTLGQGPEFLTYFQNEAQLEKSRLLSDRFSAERPKGSFSTLEIQRTEQGDSAMYLCASSPRDNWEKLFFGSGTQLSVL.

DNA for the CDR3: TGTGCCTGGAGTTATAAGGCGGCGCGGGGCTACACCTTC. Residues: CAWSYKAARGYTF. The chain employs TRBV30 and TRBJ1-2; D remains unclear. The V end was cut by 2 bases, the J end by 8 bases, with 15 bases between. Germline V gene data show CDR1 as GTSNPN and CDR2 as SVGIG (reference sequence). The CDR3 contains 13 residues.

The chain carries TRBV6-5 and TRBJ2-5; D is possibly TRBD2 (5 bases). CDR3 length: 13 residues. From germline, CDR1 is MNHEY and CDR2 SVGAGI. V was trimmed by 5 bases and J by 5 bases, leaving 12 bases between them. CDR3 DNA sequence: TGTGCCAGCAGTGCTCCGGGGAGCGAGACCCAGTACTTC. Translated: CASSAPGSETQYF.

The V gene is TRBV5-1, the J gene TRBJ2-1, with 10 nucleotides matching TRBD2. The CDR3 has 14 amino acids. The germline V gene encodes CDR1 SGHRS and CDR2 YFSETQ. J was trimmed by 7 bases and V by 4 bases; bases with no gene match: 5. The CDR3: CASSKAGGENEQFF. The CDR3 nucleotides are TGCGCCAGCAGCAAAGCGGGGGGGGAAAATGAGCAGTTCTTC.

The chain carries TRBV6-5 and TRBJ1-2; D ambiguous. V lost 3 bases and J lost 4, with 9 bases in between. The CDR3 runs to 13 residues. The V gene's germline CDR1 is MNHEY and CDR2 SVGAGI. The CDR3 sequence: CASSYVSGYGYTF. The CDR3 region has the DNA TGTGCCAGCAGTTATGTCTCGGGCTATGGCTACACCTTC.

The chain couples TRBV7-6 to TRBJ1-1; tentative D call: TRBD1 (6 bases). Between the trimmed V and J ends, which lost 3 bases and 2 bases, there was a span of 16 bases. The CDR3 is 16 amino acids. Germline loops: CDR1 SGHVS, CDR2 FNYEAQ. The CDR3 DNA reads as TGTGCCAGCAGCTTGGGGAGTACAGGGTTTAACACTGAAGCTTTCTTT. This gives the protein CASSLGSTGFNTEAFF.

The count of this clone is one. The chain carries TRBV6-4 and TRBJ2-1, with 11 bases identical to TRBD1. This CDR3 comprises 16 residues. From germline, CDR1 is MRHNA and CDR2 SNTAGT. V lost 0 bases, J lost 2 bases, and 0 bases stayed unmatched. CDR3 nucleotide sequence: TGTGCCAGCAGTGACTCGGGACAGGGGGCCTACAATGAGCAGTTCTTC. Translated: CASSDSGQGAYNEQFF.